These 10 T cell receptor beta chains originate from one sample sequenced in a study of T cells in Graves' hyperthyroidism and ophthalmopathy. Regions amplified from RNA transcripts were the TCR beta CDR3 regions. The HTBI primer set was used in a first-round RT-PCR of the TCR CDR3. TCRdb redid the calling of the multiplex PCR reads with MiXCR, one entry per CDR3 protein. The sample has 500,000 to 650,000 distinct CDR3 sequences, around 20% seen once. The source material was blood. The receptors stem from a man aged 35 to 55 with Graves' ophthalmopathy.

The chain has TRBV3-1 and TRBJ1-2, with 8 nucleotides matching TRBD1. Losses at the gene ends were 2 bases for V and 4 bases for J; bases not matched to a gene: 6. Germline CDR1 is LGHDT and CDR2 is YNNKEL (reference sequence). The CDR3 runs to 15 residues. CDR3 protein: CASSQSDRDLYGYTF. CDR3 DNA sequence: TGTGCCAGCAGCCAATCGGACAGGGACCTCTATGGCTACACCTTC.

This clonotype was seen a few times. V gene TRBV6-1 combines with J gene TRBJ2-5; 7 bases match TRBD1. V was pared by 6 bases and J by 2 bases, with 3 bases of the junction left unmatched. The CDR3 is 13 residues long. Germline assignment: CDR1 MNHNS and CDR2 SASEGT. CDR3 loop: CASRSQGQETQYF. The CDR3 DNA reads TGTGCCAGCAGATCACAGGGGCAAGAGACCCAGTACTTC.

A note on this clonotype: This may be a read error, as it is one base from a much larger clone. This is likely a read error, given that the CDR3 carries no conserved phenylalanine or tryptophan at its end. This sequence joins TRBV28 and TRBJ1-1; D is undetermined. Germline V gives CDR1 MDHEN, CDR2 SYDVKM. The CDR3 has 14 amino acids. Deletions cut 5 bases from V and 4 bases from J, with 14 bases between. For the CDR3, the DNA is TGTGCCAGCAGTGCGGGAGAGGAGGTCACTGAAGCTTTCCTT. This translates into CASSAGEEVTEAFL.

V is TRBV6-6 and J is TRBJ1-5, with D possibly matching TRBD1 (6 bases). Trimming cost V 2 bases and J 0 bases, with 8 bases left between them. The CDR3 contains 15 residues. Per germline, CDR1 MNHNY and CDR2 SVGAGI (reference sequence). The CDR3 nucleotides read TGTGCCAGCAGTTACGGGGGGGCTAGCAATCAGCCCCAGCATTTT. The encoded protein is CASSYGGASNQPQHF.

This clonotype appeared many times. The rearrangement joins TRBV12-5 to TRBJ2-3, with TRBD2 matching over 7 bases. Germline trimming cut 10 bases from V and 2 bases from J; bases unmatched to any gene: 6. CDR1 and CDR2 (germline): LGHNT, FRNRAP. The CDR3 extends over 13 amino acids. CDR3: CATTGGNTDTQYF. The DNA for the CDR3 is TGTGCTACGACCGGGGGGAACACAGATACGCAGTATTTT.

This chain joins TRBV5-4 and TRBJ2-5; no reliable D call. CDR1 and CDR2 (germline): SGHNT, YYREEE (reference sequence). This CDR3 comprises 13 residues. V lost 4 bases, J lost 3 bases, and 10 bases lay in between. The CDR3 DNA reads TGTGCCAGCAGCCTAGAGTTCAAAGAGACCCAGTACTTC. Protein sequence: CASSLEFKETQYF.

The chain is built from TRBV10-3 and TRBJ1-1, with 9 bases identical to TRBD1. Germline assignment: CDR1 ENHRY and CDR2 SYGVKD. V was pared by 4 bases and J by 3 bases, with 9 bases of the junction left unmatched. The CDR3 totals 16 residues. The CDR3 DNA sequence: TGTGCCATCAGTGGCGGGACAGGGATTTTAGACACTGAAGCTTTCTTT. This translates into CAISGGTGILDTEAFF.

This clonotype was picked up a small number of times. The chain carries TRBV18 and TRBJ2-2; D unresolved. Deletions cut 3 bases from V and 5 bases from J, with 13 bases between. The CDR3 consists of 15 residues. Germline lookup yields CDR1 KGHSH and CDR2 LQKENI. In DNA form, the CDR3 reads TGTGCCAGCTCACCCCAAGCCTCTCAGACCGGGGAGCTGTTTTTT. Encoded protein: CASSPQASQTGELFF.

This clonotype was observed at least ten times. Compared with germline, one end of the junction differs, possibly owing to a read error. The chain combines TRBV6-5 with TRBJ2-2; D not certain. CDR1 is MNHEY and CDR2 is SVGAGI in the germline V gene. CDR3 length equals 14 residues. CDR3 in DNA: TGTGCCAGCAGATACTGGACGAACACCGGGGAGCTGTTTTTT. Translated, it gives CASRYWTNTGELFF.

This clonotype has at least ten counts. The chain couples TRBV2 to TRBJ2-1, with unresolved D. The ends were cut back, 2 bases at V and 6 bases at J, with 11 bases in the middle. The V gene's germline CDR1 is SNHLY and CDR2 FYNNEI. CDR3 length: 14 residues. The CDR3 region is CASSESRSLNEQFF. The CDR3 coding sequence is TGTGCCAGCAGTGAATCCAGGTCTCTCAATGAGCAGTTCTTC.